These T cell receptor beta chains were read from a single sample in a study of T cell changes during pregnancy in multiple sclerosis. Assay: immunoSEQ multiplex PCR; the TCRdb copy retains only in-frame clones and omits some. The table lists about 36,000 clones, 88% of them singletons. The material sequenced was CD4+ T cells from peripheral blood mononuclear cells, taken in the first trimester of pregnancy. Receptors were obtained from a female donor with multiple sclerosis, enrolled in a pregnancy study. CDR3s leave out the opening cysteine and the closing phenylalanine or tryptophan. Each record gives: V gene, CDR3 length, CDR3 protein.

V gene: TRBV19; CDR3 length: 11; CDR3 protein: ASSLSTSNEQF
V gene: TRBV19; CDR3 length: 8; CDR3 protein: ASYYYGYT
V gene: TRBV14; CDR3 length: 13; CDR3 protein: ASSRRTVGTDTQY
V gene: TRBV30; CDR3 length: 17; CDR3 protein: AWSVPRRGLRDPTDTQY
V gene: TRBV5-4; CDR3 length: 12; CDR3 protein: ASSFQVQNNEQF
V gene: TRBV6-1; CDR3 length: 13; CDR3 protein: ASRRGGQGADTQY
V gene: TRBV11-2; CDR3 length: 12; CDR3 protein: ASSKTGSGDTQY
V gene: TRBV27; CDR3 length: 14; CDR3 protein: ASRLRLQGFYNEQF
V gene: TRBV7-2; CDR3 length: 15; CDR3 protein: ASSLRRGASVNTEAF
V gene: TRBV7-2; CDR3 length: 12; CDR3 protein: ASSFGSPNTEAF
V gene: TRBV29-1; CDR3 length: 10; CDR3 protein: SVEVGSYEQY
V gene: TRBV7-2; CDR3 length: 13; CDR3 protein: ASSLLAGAHNEQF
V gene: TRBV5-5; CDR3 length: 12; CDR3 protein: ASSQPGTGVNST
V gene: TRBV5-1; CDR3 length: 16; CDR3 protein: ASSQPTGAPRSHTEAF
V gene: TRBV28; CDR3 length: 13; CDR3 protein: ASSLGTTHTGELF
V gene: TRBV2; CDR3 length: 14; CDR3 protein: ASAGTVELPQETQY
V gene: TRBV28; CDR3 length: 13; CDR3 protein: ASSYPGVSGNTIY
V gene: TRBV9; CDR3 length: 13; CDR3 protein: ASSVGGGSGNTIY
V gene: TRBV18; CDR3 length: 15; CDR3 protein: ASSPRRPTELNNEQF
V gene: TRBV7-6; CDR3 length: 10; CDR3 protein: ASSFTGQAAF
V gene: TRBV30; CDR3 length: 14; CDR3 protein: AWREGLAAYTGELF
V gene: TRBV7-2; CDR3 length: 13; CDR3 protein: ASSRVTGLNQPQH
V gene: TRBV30; CDR3 length: 10; CDR3 protein: AWNGTPYEQY
V gene: TRBV7-3; CDR3 length: 13; CDR3 protein: ASSLTSGSPNEQF
V gene: TRBV19; CDR3 length: 10; CDR3 protein: ASSARWQPQH
V gene: TRBV5-5; CDR3 length: 13; CDR3 protein: ASSSSGTENSPLH
V gene: TRBV9; CDR3 length: 14; CDR3 protein: ASSASSGLPYNEQF
V gene: TRBV13; CDR3 length: 15; CDR3 protein: ASSLALAGAITGELF
V gene: TRBV9; CDR3 length: 15; CDR3 protein: ASSPFGRGAGNYGYT
V gene: TRBV9; CDR3 length: 14; CDR3 protein: ASSVAVGPGDTEAF
V gene: TRBV9; CDR3 length: 14; CDR3 protein: ASSALPDRVNEKLF